This T cell receptor (beta chain) is from a study of T cell repertoires in cytomegalovirus infection. Background on the study: CMV infection together with matching HLA type was indicated by public TCR beta signatures.

TCRdb ran MiXCR on the reads and lists one entry per CDR3 protein. The repertoire includes approximately 200,000 distinct CDR3 sequences, 20% to 25% of them detected once, and 18% sits in the top ten. This clonotype showed up just a few times. Its antigen remains unidentified. Germline V gives CDR1 SNHLY, CDR2 FYNNEI. This CDR3 spans 12 amino acids. With 6 bases removed from V and 2 bases from J, the gap between germline ends came to 7 bases. Study-level results: People with CMV and the relevant HLA were identified by cumulative public TCR beta family frequency. Ex vivo responses were dominated by HLA-C-restricted CMV-specific TCR beta clonotypes.

The receptor was derived from a human donor in good health (CMV status not recorded). Some clones in this sample may be carry-over from other donors' samples. V is TRBV2 and J is TRBJ1-2, with unresolved D. Specimen: CD8+ T cells from PBMCs. CDR3 sequence (DNA): TGTGCCAGCAGGGGGTGGAACTATGGCTACACCTTC. It encodes CASRGWNYGYTF.